This T cell receptor (beta chain) was identified in a study of T cells in Graves' hyperthyroidism and ophthalmopathy. Findings and caveats of the study: The model anticipated ophthalmopathy a median approximately 6.6 months pre-onset.

Germline V lookup: CDR1 ENHRY, CDR2 SYGVKD. The CDR3 covers 16 residues. This clonotype turned up a few times. What it recognizes is unknown. Relative to the germline gene, one junction end is altered; a read error may explain this. Amplified TCR beta CDR3 regions derived from RNA transcripts. Researchers ran a first-round RT-PCR on the TCR CDR3 using the HTBI primer set. MiXCR, run by TCRdb on the multiplex PCR reads, gives a single entry per CDR3 protein. The sample includes hundreds of thousands of distinct CDR3 sequences, nearly 45% of them seen just once. This sequence originates from an adult man with Graves' disease, either hyperthyroidism or ophthalmopathy (not recorded which). The sequenced sample was peripheral blood or thyroid tissue (not recorded which). The chain combines TRBV10-3 with TRBJ2-7, with 8 positions matching TRBD1. Written as DNA, the CDR3 is TGTGCCAGCAGTGACAGGGGCAGGAGCTGGGGTTACGAGCAGTACTTC. This codes for CASSDRGRSWGYEQYF.